Included here is one T cell receptor beta chain sequence, with context. J gave up 7 bases and V 5 bases, and 6 bases lay outside the gene matches. The germline V gene encodes CDR1 LNHDA and CDR2 SQIVND (reference sequence). CDR3 size: 13 residues. As originally analysed: Estimates of nucleated cell counts were drawn from the amplification of reference gene primers. Repertoires were generated with immunoSEQ multiplex PCR, while TCRdb's copy carries only in-frame clones and drops some. V, J and clone size were drawn from that table, and D and trimming were deduced from the DNA. The sample includes approximately 210,000 clones, roughly 85% of them seen just once. The data stem from a study of blood T cell repertoires in COVID-19. As for the study in general: The study drew acute and convalescent COVID-19 samples from the United States, Italy and Spain. From T cells, B-cell-depleted T cells, or PBMCs came the material, which was cDNA or gDNA.

The gene calls are TRBV19 and TRBJ1-1; 8 bases match TRBD1. Sequenced sample: peripheral blood. This clonotype was obtained from a middle-aged woman with active or convalescent COVID-19. CDR3 nucleotides: TGTGCCAGTAGTCCGACAGGGGTAATTGAAGCTTTCTTT. This encodes CASSPTGVIEAFF.